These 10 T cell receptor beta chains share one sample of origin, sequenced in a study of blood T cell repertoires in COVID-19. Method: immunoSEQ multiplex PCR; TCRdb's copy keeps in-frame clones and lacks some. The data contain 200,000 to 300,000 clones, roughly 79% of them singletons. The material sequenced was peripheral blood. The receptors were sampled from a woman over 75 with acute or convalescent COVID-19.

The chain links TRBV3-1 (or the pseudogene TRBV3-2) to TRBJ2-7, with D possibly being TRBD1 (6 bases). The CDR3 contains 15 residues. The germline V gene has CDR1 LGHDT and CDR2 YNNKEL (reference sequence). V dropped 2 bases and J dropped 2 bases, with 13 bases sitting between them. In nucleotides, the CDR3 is TGTGCCAGCAGCCAACGGCGGACAGCCACCTACGAGCAGTACTTC. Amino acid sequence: CASSQRRTATYEQYF.

This CDR3 reads CASSLDSSNADTQYF. The CDR3 DNA reads as TGTGCCAGCAGCCTGGACAGCTCTAACGCAGATACGCAGTATTTT. The V gene is TRBV6-2 or TRBV6-3, the J gene TRBJ2-3; D may be TRBD1 (6 bases). CDR1 is MNHEY and CDR2 is SVGEGT in the germline V gene. Trimming removed 6 bases from V and 4 bases from J, with 17 bases in between. This CDR3 contains 15 residues.

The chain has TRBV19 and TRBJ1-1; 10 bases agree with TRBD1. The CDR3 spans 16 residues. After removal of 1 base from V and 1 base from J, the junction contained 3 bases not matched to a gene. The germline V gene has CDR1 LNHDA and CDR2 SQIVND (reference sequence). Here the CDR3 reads CASSIGQGARNTEAFF. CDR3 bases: TGTGCCAGTAGTATAGGACAGGGGGCGCGGAACACTGAAGCTTTCTTT.

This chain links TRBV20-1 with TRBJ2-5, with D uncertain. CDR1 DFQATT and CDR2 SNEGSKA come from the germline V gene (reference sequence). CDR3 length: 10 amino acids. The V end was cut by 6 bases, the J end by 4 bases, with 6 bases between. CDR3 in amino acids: CSAHRETQYF. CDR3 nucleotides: TGCAGTGCCCATAGAGAGACCCAGTACTTC.

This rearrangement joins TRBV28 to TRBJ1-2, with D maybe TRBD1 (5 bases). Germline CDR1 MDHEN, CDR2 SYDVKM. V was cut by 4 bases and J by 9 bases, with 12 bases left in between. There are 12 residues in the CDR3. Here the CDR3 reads CASSSPRGSYTF. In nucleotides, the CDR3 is TGTGCCAGCAGTTCCCCCCGGGGGAGCTACACCTTC.

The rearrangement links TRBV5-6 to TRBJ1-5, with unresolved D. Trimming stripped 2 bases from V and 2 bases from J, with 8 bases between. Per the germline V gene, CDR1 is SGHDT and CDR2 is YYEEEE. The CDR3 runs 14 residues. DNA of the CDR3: TGTGCCAGCAGCTTAGGAGGAGGCAATCAGCCCCAGCATTTT. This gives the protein CASSLGGGNQPQHF.

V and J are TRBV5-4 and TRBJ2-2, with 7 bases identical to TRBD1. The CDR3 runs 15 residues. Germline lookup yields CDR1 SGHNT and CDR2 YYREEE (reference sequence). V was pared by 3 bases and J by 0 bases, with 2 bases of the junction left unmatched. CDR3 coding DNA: TGTGCCAGCAGCTACAGGGGCGCGAACACCGGGGAGCTGTTTTTT. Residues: CASSYRGANTGELFF.

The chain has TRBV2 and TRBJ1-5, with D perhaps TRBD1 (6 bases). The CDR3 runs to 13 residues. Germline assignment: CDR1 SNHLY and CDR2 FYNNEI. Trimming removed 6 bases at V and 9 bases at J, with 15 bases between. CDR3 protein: CASSEQGPGPQHF. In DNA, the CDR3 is TGTGCCAGCAGCGAACAGGGCCCGGGGCCCCAGCATTTT.

The CDR3 sequence is CASSSLQGNTGELFF. The CDR3 DNA follows: TGTGCCAGCAGCTCGTTACAGGGGAACACCGGGGAGCTGTTTTTT. The rearrangement joins TRBV11-3 to TRBJ2-2; weak D call: TRBD1 (6 bases). This CDR3 has 15 residues. The V and J ends lost 4 bases and 1 base respectively, with 10 bases between them. Germline CDR1 reads SGHNT; CDR2 reads YENEEA. The full variable domain, with the rest looked up from reference TRBV11-3 and TRBJ2-2, is EAGVVQSPRYKIIEKKQPVAFWCNPISGHNTLYWYLQNLGQGPELLIRYENEEAVDDSQLPKDRFSAERLKGVDSTLKIQPAELGDSAVYLCASSSLQGNTGELFFGEGSRLTVL.

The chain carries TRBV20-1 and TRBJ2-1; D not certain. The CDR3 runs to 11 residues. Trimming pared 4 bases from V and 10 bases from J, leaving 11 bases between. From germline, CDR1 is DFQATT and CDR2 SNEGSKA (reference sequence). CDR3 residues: CSATPANEQFF. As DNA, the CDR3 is TGCAGTGCTACCCCAGCGAACGAGCAGTTCTTC.